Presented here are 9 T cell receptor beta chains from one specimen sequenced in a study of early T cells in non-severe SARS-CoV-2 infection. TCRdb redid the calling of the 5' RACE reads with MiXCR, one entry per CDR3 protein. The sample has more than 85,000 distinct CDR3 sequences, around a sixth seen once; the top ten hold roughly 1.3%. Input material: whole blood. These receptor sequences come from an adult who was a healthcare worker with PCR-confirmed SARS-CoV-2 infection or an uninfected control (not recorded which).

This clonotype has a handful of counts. The CDR3 region is CASSESEGGFGEQYF. The CDR3 DNA reads as TGCGCCAGCAGTGAGTCGGAAGGAGGGTTCGGAGAGCAGTACTTC. The genes are TRBV10-2 and TRBJ2-7, with D maybe TRBD2 (6 bases). Germline assignment: CDR1 WSHSY and CDR2 SAAADI. V lost 0 bases, J lost 7 bases, and 16 bases lay in between. CDR3 length: 15 amino acids.

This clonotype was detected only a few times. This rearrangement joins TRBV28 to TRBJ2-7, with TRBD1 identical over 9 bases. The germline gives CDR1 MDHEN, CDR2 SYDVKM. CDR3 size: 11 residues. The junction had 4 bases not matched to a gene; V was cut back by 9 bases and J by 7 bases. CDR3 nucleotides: TGTGCCAGTGGGACAGGGCGTGAGCAGTACTTC. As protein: CASGTGREQYF.

The CDR3 DNA sequence: TGTGCCAGCCGGCCCACAGCCCCAGATACGCAGTATTTT. Its protein product is CASRPTAPDTQYF. The V gene is TRBV6-5, the J gene TRBJ2-3; D is unclear. The CDR3 totals 13 residues. Germline CDR1 and CDR2: MNHEY and SVGAGI. V shed 8 bases and J shed 4 bases, with 13 bases lying between them.

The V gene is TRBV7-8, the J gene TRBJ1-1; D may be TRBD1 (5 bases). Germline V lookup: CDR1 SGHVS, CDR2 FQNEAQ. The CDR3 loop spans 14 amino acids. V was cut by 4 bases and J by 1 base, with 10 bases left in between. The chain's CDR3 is CASSSGTGNTEAFF. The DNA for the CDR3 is TGTGCCAGCAGCTCAGGGACCGGGAACACTGAAGCTTTCTTT.

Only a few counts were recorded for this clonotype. CDR3 bases: TGCGCCAGCAGCGTGGACACTGAAGCTTTCTTT. Its translation: CASSVDTEAFF. V and J are TRBV5-1 and TRBJ1-1; no definite D call. Deletions cut 4 bases from V and 3 bases from J, with 4 bases between. Germline-derived CDR1 and CDR2 are SGHRS and YFSETQ. The CDR3 runs 11 residues.

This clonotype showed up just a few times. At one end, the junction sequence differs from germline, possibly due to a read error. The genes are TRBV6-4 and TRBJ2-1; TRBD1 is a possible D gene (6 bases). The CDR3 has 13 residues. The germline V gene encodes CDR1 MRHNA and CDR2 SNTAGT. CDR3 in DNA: TGTGCCACCAGTGACTCGAACAGGGATGAGCAGTTCTTC. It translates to CATSDSNRDEQFF.

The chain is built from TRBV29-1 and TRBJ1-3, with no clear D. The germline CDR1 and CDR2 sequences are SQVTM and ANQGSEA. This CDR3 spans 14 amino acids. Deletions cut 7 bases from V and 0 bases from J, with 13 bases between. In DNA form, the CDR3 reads TGCAGCGCCCGATGGGGTAGCTCTGGAAACACCATATATTTT. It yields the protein CSARWGSSGNTIYF.

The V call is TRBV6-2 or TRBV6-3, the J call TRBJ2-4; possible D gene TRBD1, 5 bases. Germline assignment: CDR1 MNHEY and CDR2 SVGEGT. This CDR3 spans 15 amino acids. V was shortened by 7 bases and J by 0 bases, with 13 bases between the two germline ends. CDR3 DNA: TGTGCCAGCACCGACGGACACCCAGCCAAAAACATTCAGTACTTC. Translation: CASTDGHPAKNIQYF.

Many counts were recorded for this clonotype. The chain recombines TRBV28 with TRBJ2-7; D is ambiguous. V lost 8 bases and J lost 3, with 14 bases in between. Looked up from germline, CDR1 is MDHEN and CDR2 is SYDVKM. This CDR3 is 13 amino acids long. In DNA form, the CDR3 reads TGTGCCAGCCGAGGCCAAGGATACTACGAGCAGTACTTC. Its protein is CASRGQGYYEQYF.